Shown below are 31 T cell receptor beta chains from a single sample sequenced in a study of shared clonotypes between healthy human individuals. Naive CD8 populations comprised CD45RO-negative cells positively selected for CCR7, excluding terminally differentiated effector memory CD45RA+ cells. Generated by immunoSEQ multiplex PCR, the TCRdb table keeps only in-frame clones and is missing some. The sample shows fewer than 1 million clones, 95% to 97% of them seen only once. Sequenced sample: naive CD8+ T cells sorted from blood. The receptors come from a man aged 30-40 years in good health.

The genes are TRBV28 and TRBJ2-1, with 13 bases matching TRBD2. J was trimmed by 9 bases and V by 3 bases; bases with no gene match: 5. Germline V gene sequence: CDR1 MDHEN, CDR2 SYDVKM. CDR3 length: 15 amino acids. The CDR3 sequence: CASSFGTSGISEQFF. The CDR3 DNA reads TGTGCCAGCAGTTTTGGGACTAGCGGGATAAGTGAGCAGTTCTTC.

The chain joins TRBV19 to TRBJ2-1; 8 nucleotides match TRBD2. V dropped 2 bases and J dropped 6; count of bases not matched to a gene: 6. The CDR3 has 15 amino acids. The germline V gene encodes CDR1 LNHDA and CDR2 SQIVND (reference sequence). For the CDR3, the DNA is TGTGCCAGTAGTATACGAGCGGGAGCTCTCAATGAGCAGTTCTTC. Translated, it gives CASSIRAGALNEQFF.

Comment on this clone: Germline is not matched at one junction end, which may reflect a read error. V usage is TRBV7-7 and J usage is TRBJ2-1; 9 positions match TRBD2. The CDR3 is 16 amino acids. Per germline, CDR1 SSHAT and CDR2 FNYEAQ (reference sequence). CDR3: CASSLYLGGRVDEQFF. CDR3 coding DNA: TGTGCTAGCAGCTTATACCTTGGCGGGAGGGTCGATGAGCAGTTCTTC.

The chain joins TRBV28 to TRBJ2-7; 7 bases are shared with TRBD2. CDR1 and CDR2 (germline): MDHEN, SYDVKM. The CDR3 contains 13 residues. J gave up 2 bases and V 6 bases, and 4 bases lay outside the gene matches. The CDR3 coding sequence is TGTGCCAGCAGAGACGGGGGGACCTACGAGCAGTACTTC. Amino acids: CASRDGGTYEQYF.

This sequence joins TRBV5-4 and TRBJ2-3, with a tentative D call TRBD2 (6 bases). Germline assignment: CDR1 SGHNT and CDR2 YYREEE (reference sequence). V was clipped by 5 bases and J by 0 bases, with 10 bases between them. The CDR3 is made up of 14 amino acids. CDR3: CASRGDSSTDTQYF. In nucleotides, the CDR3 is TGTGCCAGCAGGGGGGACTCGAGCACAGATACGCAGTATTTT. Drawing the rest from reference TRBV5-4 and TRBJ2-3, the complete variable domain is ETGVTQSPTHLIKTRGQQVTLRCSSQSGHNTVSWYQQALGQGPQFIFQYYREEENGRGNFPPRFSGLQFPNYSSELNVNALELDDSALYLCASRGDSSTDTQYFGPGTRLTVL.

This chain links TRBV13 with TRBJ2-7, with D perhaps matching TRBD1 or TRBD2 (5 bases each). Germline loops: CDR1 PRHDT, CDR2 FYEKMQ (reference sequence). The length of the CDR3 is 14 residues. Trimming removed 8 bases from V and 5 bases from J, with 19 bases in between. In DNA, the CDR3 is TGTGCCAGCTCCTTTTTATTGGGGGACCACGAGCAGTACTTC. This sequence encodes CASSFLLGDHEQYF.

This chain joins TRBV5-6 and TRBJ1-5; D is undetermined. This CDR3 region has 15 residues. The germline V and J ends were trimmed by 0 bases and 5 bases, with 12 bases remaining between them. CDR1 and CDR2 from the germline V gene are SGHDT and YYEEEE. The CDR3 coding sequence is TGTGCCAGCAGCTTGGGTACCAGCCACGATCAGCCCCAGCATTTT. Translated: CASSLGTSHDQPQHF.

The chain links TRBV5-6 to TRBJ2-7; D gene ambiguous. Germline V CDR1 and CDR2: SGHDT, YYEEEE. V lost 5 bases and J lost 2, with 8 bases in between. This CDR3 comprises 12 residues. The CDR3 loop is CASSSTTYEQYF. In nucleotides, the CDR3 is TGTGCCAGCAGTTCGACAACCTACGAGCAGTACTTC.

The chain has TRBV30 and TRBJ2-7; 11 nucleotides match TRBD2. The germline CDR1 and CDR2 sequences are GTSNPN and SVGIG (reference sequence). The CDR3 is made up of 14 amino acids. The junction had 6 bases not matched to a gene; V was cut back by 5 bases and J by 3 bases. The CDR3, as DNA: TGTGCCTGGTCCATAGCGGGAGGGTACTACGAGCAGTACTTC. The encoded protein is CAWSIAGGYYEQYF.

The chain uses TRBV7-9 and TRBJ2-7; perhaps TRBD1 as D (6 bases). CDR1 and CDR2 (germline): SEHNR, FQNEAQ (reference sequence). Trimming stripped 5 bases from V and 5 bases from J, with 13 bases between. The length of the CDR3 is 13 residues. This chain's CDR3 is CASSPTGIDEQYF. The CDR3 DNA sequence: TGTGCCAGCAGCCCAACAGGGATCGACGAGCAGTACTTC.

The J gene is TRBJ1-4, the V gene TRBV7-9; D is unclear. The CDR3 has 14 residues. Germline V lookup: CDR1 SEHNR, CDR2 FQNEAQ (reference sequence). Trimming took 2 bases from V and 5 from J, leaving 9 bases between them. This CDR3 reads CASSLPDFNEKLFF. CDR3 sequence (DNA): TGTGCCAGCAGCTTACCCGATTTCAATGAAAAACTGTTTTTT.

The chain uses TRBV6-5 and TRBJ2-3; D may correspond to TRBD1 or TRBD2 (5 bases each). Germline assignment: CDR1 MNHEY and CDR2 SVGAGI. The CDR3 has 15 amino acids. Between the trimmed V and J ends, which lost 4 bases and 1 base, there was a span of 12 bases. The CDR3 sequence: CASSSRGTGTDTQYF. DNA of the CDR3: TGTGCCAGCAGTTCCCGGGGCACGGGCACAGATACGCAGTATTTT.

The rearrangement links TRBV6-5 to TRBJ2-5; TRBD2 is a possible D gene (5 bases). V shed 8 bases and J shed 5 bases, with 9 bases lying between them. From germline, CDR1 is MNHEY and CDR2 SVGAGI. CDR3 length equals 11 residues. The CDR3 DNA reads as TGTGCCAGCGGGAGTAGTGAGACCCAGTACTTC. Its translation: CASGSSETQYF.

In its sample, this clone was seen once. V is TRBV6-6 and J is TRBJ2-7; D is perhaps TRBD1 (5 bases). Trimming took off 6 bases at V and 5 bases at J, with 11 bases between the two ends. Germline CDR1 and CDR2: MNHNY and SVGAGI (reference sequence). The CDR3 extends over 12 amino acids. The CDR3 DNA follows: TGTGCCAGCAGCCAGACAGCCGACGAGCAGTACTTC. Translated: CASSQTADEQYF.

The V call is TRBV6-5, the J call TRBJ2-7, with 10 bases identical to TRBD2. Germline V gene lookup returns CDR1 MNHEY and CDR2 SVGAGI. With 6 bases clipped from V and 4 bases from J, the junction kept 6 bases outside the gene matches. This CDR3 has 14 amino acids. The CDR3 DNA reads as TGTGCCAGCAGCCCTAGCGGGAGCTGGTACGAGCAGTACTTC. This encodes CASSPSGSWYEQYF.

The chain combines TRBV9 with TRBJ2-1; D may be TRBD2 (5 bases). The CDR3 length is 17 residues. Trimming left V 2 bases short and J 3 bases short, with 18 bases between. Germline CDR1 is SGDLS and CDR2 is YYNGEE. The CDR3 DNA sequence: TGTGCCAGCAGCGTCGTCGACCGGGGAACTAACTACAATGAGCAGTTCTTC. It specifies CASSVVDRGTNYNEQFF.

The chain has TRBV7-9 and TRBJ2-1; 10 nucleotides agree with TRBD1. The germline gives CDR1 SEHNR, CDR2 FQNEAQ (reference sequence). The CDR3 sequence is 15 residues long. V lost 5 bases, J lost 3 bases, and 4 bases stayed unmatched. Here the CDR3 DNA reads TGTGCCAGCAGCCAGGGACAGGGGTACTACAATGAGCAGTTCTTC. Amino acid sequence: CASSQGQGYYNEQFF. Looking up the rest from reference TRBV7-9 and TRBJ2-1 gives the full variable domain: DTGVSQNPRHKITKRGQNVTFRCDPISEHNRLYWYRQTLGQGPEFLTYFQNEAQLEKSRLLSDRFSAERPKGSFSTLEIQRTEQGDSAMYLCASSQGQGYYNEQFFGPGTRLTVL.

The chain recombines TRBV28 with TRBJ1-1; weak D call: TRBD1 (5 bases). The germline V and J ends were trimmed by 6 bases and 1 base, with 12 bases remaining between them. Germline CDR1 and CDR2: MDHEN and SYDVKM. The CDR3 length is 14 residues. The CDR3: CASSGGTANTEAFF. The CDR3 DNA follows: TGTGCCAGCAGCGGCGGGACGGCGAACACTGAAGCTTTCTTT.

In this sample, this clone turned up once. This chain joins TRBV15 and TRBJ2-5, with TRBD1 matching over 7 bases. Per the germline V gene, CDR1 is LNHNV and CDR2 is YYDKDF (reference sequence). The CDR3 contains 13 residues. V dropped 8 bases and J dropped 5; count of bases not matched to a gene: 8. The CDR3 sequence: CATQDRIWETQYF. The CDR3 coding sequence is TGTGCCACCCAGGACAGGATTTGGGAGACCCAGTACTTC. The variable domain in full, with the rest retrieved from reference TRBV15 and TRBJ2-5, is DAMVIQNPRYQVTQFGKPVTLSCSQTLNHNVMYWYQQKSSQAPKLLFHYYDKDFNNEADTPDNFQSRRPNTSFCFLDIRSPGLGDTAMYLCATQDRIWETQYFGPGTRLLVL.

The chain carries TRBV11-2 and TRBJ1-1, with TRBD1 matching over 9 bases. V lost 2 bases, J lost 6 bases, and 10 bases stayed unmatched. CDR3 length: 16 amino acids. The germline V gene encodes CDR1 SGHAT and CDR2 FQNNGV. CDR3 DNA: TGTGCCAGCAGCTTACTCCCTGGTGGGACAGGGTCTGAAGCTTTCTTT. Amino acids: CASSLLPGGTGSEAFF.

This CDR3 reads CATGGQAGDSYEQYF. CDR3 sequence (DNA): TGTGCCACCGGAGGGCAGGCGGGGGACTCCTACGAGCAGTACTTC. The J gene is TRBJ2-7, the V gene TRBV6-1; 7 bases agree with TRBD2. Germline V gene lookup returns CDR1 MNHNS and CDR2 SASEGT. The CDR3 loop spans 15 amino acids. Trimming at V came to 10 bases and at J to 0 bases, leaving 12 bases not matched to a gene.

The chain links TRBV7-9 to TRBJ2-3, with 8 bases that match TRBD2. The length of the CDR3 is 18 residues. After removal of 4 bases from V and 2 bases from J, the junction contained 14 bases not matched to a gene. CDR1 is SEHNR and CDR2 is FQNEAQ in the germline V gene (reference sequence). The chain's CDR3 is CASSSLLAARTVTDTQYF. DNA for the CDR3: TGTGCCAGCAGCTCCCTACTAGCGGCACGTACGGTCACAGATACGCAGTATTTT.

The chain has TRBV29-1 and TRBJ1-1, with unresolved D. V was shortened by 7 bases and J by 0 bases, with 6 bases between the two germline ends. The CDR3 covers 11 residues. Germline CDR1 and CDR2: SQVTM and ANQGSEA. The DNA for the CDR3 is TGCAGCGGAGAGGTGAACACTGAAGCTTTCTTT. Translating it yields CSGEVNTEAFF.

The gene calls are TRBV12-5 and TRBJ2-7; 11 bases match TRBD1. This CDR3 comprises 16 residues. With V trimmed by 2 bases and J by 4 bases, 7 bases remained unmatched. Germline CDR1 reads LGHNT; CDR2 reads FRNRAP. The chain's CDR3 is CASGLRWDRGFYEQYF. For the CDR3, the DNA is TGTGCTAGTGGTTTGCGGTGGGACAGGGGGTTTTACGAGCAGTACTTC. The full variable domain, with the rest looked up from reference TRBV12-5 and TRBJ2-7, is DARVTQTPRHKVTEMGQEVTMRCQPILGHNTVFWYRQTMMQGLELLAYFRNRAPLDDSGMPKDRFSAEMPDATLATLKIQPSEPRDSAVYFCASGLRWDRGFYEQYFGPGTRLTVT.

The rearrangement joins TRBV9 to TRBJ2-7; 10 bases agree with TRBD2. The J segment lost 5 bases and the V segment lost 1 base, leaving 6 bases of the junction unmatched. This CDR3 is 15 amino acids long. Germline V gene sequence: CDR1 SGDLS, CDR2 YYNGEE. The CDR3 protein is CASSVLASGSDEQYF. DNA for the CDR3: TGTGCCAGCAGCGTATTGGCTAGCGGGAGTGACGAGCAGTACTTC.

The chain carries TRBV25-1 and TRBJ2-1, with D possibly being TRBD2 (5 bases). This CDR3 is 13 amino acids long. The germline V and J ends were trimmed by 8 bases and 0 bases, with 8 bases remaining between them. Germline V gene lookup returns CDR1 MGHDK and CDR2 SYGVNS. The CDR3 reads CASRDYSYNEQFF. In DNA, the CDR3 is TGTGCCAGCCGCGACTACTCCTACAATGAGCAGTTCTTC.

This clone has only one observation. The chain is built from TRBV5-5 and TRBJ2-2; no clear D. In germline, CDR1 is SGHKS, CDR2 YYEKEE (reference sequence). The V end lost 1 base, the J end lost 4 bases, and 5 bases lay between the germline ends. There are 13 residues in the CDR3. CDR3 bases: TGTGCCAGCAGCTTGTACTCCACCGGGGAGCTGTTTTTT. Translation gives CASSLYSTGELFF.

With respect to this clone: This same CDR3 is encoded by further DNA sequences in the sample. The gene calls are TRBV14 and TRBJ2-1; D remains unclear. The CDR3 is 14 amino acids. The V end lost 1 base, the J end lost 0 bases, and 4 bases lay between the germline ends. CDR1 and CDR2 from the germline V gene are SGHDN and FVKESK. The CDR3 sequence is CASSQVSSYNEQFF. The CDR3 coding sequence is TGTGCCAGCAGCCAAGTGAGCTCCTACAATGAGCAGTTCTTC.

The rearrangement joins TRBV7-9 to TRBJ2-7, with TRBD1 matching over 7 bases. Germline assignment: CDR1 SEHNR and CDR2 FQNEAQ (reference sequence). Trimming cost V 7 bases and J 2 bases; bases outside gene matches: 8. The CDR3 runs 14 residues. CDR3 sequence reads: CASTKQGPPYEQYF. For the CDR3, the DNA is TGTGCCAGCACTAAACAGGGGCCCCCCTACGAGCAGTACTTC.

The chain uses TRBV4-1 and TRBJ1-4; maybe TRBD1 (5 bases). This CDR3 has 14 residues. The germline V gene has CDR1 MGHRA and CDR2 YSYEKL. Trimming stripped 1 base from V and 7 bases from J, with 10 bases between. CDR3 in DNA: TGCGCCAGCAGCCAAGCAGGGCGGGGTGAAAAACTGTTTTTT. Translation gives CASSQAGRGEKLFF.

The rearrangement links TRBV7-9 to TRBJ2-1, with 12 bases fitting TRBD2. Germline V gene data show CDR1 as SEHNR and CDR2 as FQNEAQ (reference sequence). The CDR3 covers 15 residues. V lost 2 bases and J lost 7; bases outside the gene matches: 3. The CDR3 loop reads CASSLPGLAGNEQFF. For the CDR3, the DNA is TGTGCCAGCAGCTTACCCGGACTAGCGGGAAATGAGCAGTTCTTC.